This TCR beta chain was sequenced in a study of T cells in Graves' hyperthyroidism and ophthalmopathy. Study-wide background: Peripheral blood was secured at the point of initial diagnosis, before any treatment.

Study results and caveats: Also found in blood were most expanded thyroid clonotypes above 0.001. Separating ophthalmopathy from stable hyperthyroidism was achieved by a 13 V-J model.

Germline values: CDR1 MGHRA, CDR2 YSYEKL. With 1 base removed from V and 6 bases from J, the gap between germline ends came to 15 bases. CDR3 size: 16 residues. From RNA transcripts, TCR beta CDR3 regions were amplified. First-round RT-PCR with HTBI primers amplified the TCR CDR3 region. TCRdb reprocessed the multiplex PCR reads with MiXCR, giving one entry per CDR3 protein. The table includes under 600,000 distinct CDR3 sequences, around 16% detected once. Subjects with ophthalmopathy showed a Clinical Activity Score no lower than 3, a NOSPECS grade no lower than 4, and a duration shorter than 3 months. This clonotype was seen many times. Its antigen is as yet unknown.

This rearrangement joins TRBV4-1 to TRBJ1-4; D may be TRBD1 (6 bases). This TCR came from a woman between 40 and 55 years old with Graves' ophthalmopathy. Sample: blood. In DNA form, the CDR3 reads TGCGCCAGCAGCCAAGGGAAAAGGGGGGAGGATGAAAAACTGTTTTTT. This gives the protein CASSQGKRGEDEKLFF.